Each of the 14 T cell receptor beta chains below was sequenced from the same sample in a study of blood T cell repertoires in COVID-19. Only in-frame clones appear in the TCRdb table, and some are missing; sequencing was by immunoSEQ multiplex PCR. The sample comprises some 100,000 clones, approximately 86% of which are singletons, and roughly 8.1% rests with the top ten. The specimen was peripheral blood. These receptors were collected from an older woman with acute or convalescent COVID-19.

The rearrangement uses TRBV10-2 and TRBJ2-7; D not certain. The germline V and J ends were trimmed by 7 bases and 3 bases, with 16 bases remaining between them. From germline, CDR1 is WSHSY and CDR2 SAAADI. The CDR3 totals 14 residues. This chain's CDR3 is CASILLIRVYEQYF. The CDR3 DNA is TGCGCCAGCATTTTGTTGATACGGGTCTACGAGCAGTACTTC.

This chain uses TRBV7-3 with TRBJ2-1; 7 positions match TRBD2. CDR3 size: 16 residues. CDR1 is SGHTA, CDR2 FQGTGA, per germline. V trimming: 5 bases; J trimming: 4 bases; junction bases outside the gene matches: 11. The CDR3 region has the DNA TGTGCCAGCAGCAAAACCGGGACTAAACCTTACAATGAGCAGTTCTTC. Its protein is CASSKTGTKPYNEQFF.

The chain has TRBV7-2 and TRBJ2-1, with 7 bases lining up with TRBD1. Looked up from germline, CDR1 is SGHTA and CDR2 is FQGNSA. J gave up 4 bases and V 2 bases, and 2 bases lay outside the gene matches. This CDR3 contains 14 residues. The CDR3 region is CASSLMGQYNEQFF. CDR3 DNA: TGTGCCAGCAGCTTAATGGGACAGTACAATGAGCAGTTCTTC.

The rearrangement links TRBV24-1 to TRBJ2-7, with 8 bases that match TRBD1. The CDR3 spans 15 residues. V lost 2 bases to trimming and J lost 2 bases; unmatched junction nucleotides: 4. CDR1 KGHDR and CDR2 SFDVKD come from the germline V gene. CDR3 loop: CATSDSRQGPYEQYF. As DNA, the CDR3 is TGTGCCACCAGTGATTCGCGACAGGGGCCCTACGAGCAGTACTTC.

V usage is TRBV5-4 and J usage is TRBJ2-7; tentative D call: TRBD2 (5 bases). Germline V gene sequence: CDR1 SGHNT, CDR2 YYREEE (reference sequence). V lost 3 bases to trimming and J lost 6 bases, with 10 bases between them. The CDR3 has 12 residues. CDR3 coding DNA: TGTGCCAGCAGCTCGAACGCGGGCGAGCAGTACTTC. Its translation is CASSSNAGEQYF.

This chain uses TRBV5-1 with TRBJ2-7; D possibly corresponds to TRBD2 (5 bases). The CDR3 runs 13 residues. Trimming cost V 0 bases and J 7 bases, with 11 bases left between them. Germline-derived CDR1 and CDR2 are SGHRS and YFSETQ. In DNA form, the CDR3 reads TGCGCCAGCAGCTTGGTCGTGTCGGGGGAGCAGTACTTC. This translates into CASSLVVSGEQYF.

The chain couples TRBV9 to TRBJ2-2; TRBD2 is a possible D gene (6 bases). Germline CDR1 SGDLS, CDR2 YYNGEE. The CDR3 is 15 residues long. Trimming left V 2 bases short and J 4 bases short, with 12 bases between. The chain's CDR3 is CASSVRDSSTGELFF. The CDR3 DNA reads TGTGCCAGCAGCGTCCGGGACTCGAGCACCGGGGAGCTGTTTTTT.

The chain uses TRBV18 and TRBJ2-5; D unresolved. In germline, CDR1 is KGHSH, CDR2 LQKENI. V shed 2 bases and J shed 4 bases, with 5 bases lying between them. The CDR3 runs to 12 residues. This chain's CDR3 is CASSPSSETQYF. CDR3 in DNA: TGTGCCAGCTCACCAAGCTCAGAGACCCAGTACTTC.

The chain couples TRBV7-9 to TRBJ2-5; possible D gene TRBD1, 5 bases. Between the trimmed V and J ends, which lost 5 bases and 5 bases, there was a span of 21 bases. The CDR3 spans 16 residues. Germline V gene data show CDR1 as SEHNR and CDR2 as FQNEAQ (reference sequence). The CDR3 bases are TGTGCCAGCAGCGGTGGTAGTGGGGCAGTATGGGAGACCCAGTACTTC. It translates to CASSGGSGAVWETQYF.

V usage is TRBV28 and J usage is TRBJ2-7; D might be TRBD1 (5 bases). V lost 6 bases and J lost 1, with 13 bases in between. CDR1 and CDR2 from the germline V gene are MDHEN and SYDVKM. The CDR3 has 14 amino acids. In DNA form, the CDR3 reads TGTGCCAGCAGCCGATTAACAGGTTCCTACGAGCAGTACTTC. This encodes CASSRLTGSYEQYF.

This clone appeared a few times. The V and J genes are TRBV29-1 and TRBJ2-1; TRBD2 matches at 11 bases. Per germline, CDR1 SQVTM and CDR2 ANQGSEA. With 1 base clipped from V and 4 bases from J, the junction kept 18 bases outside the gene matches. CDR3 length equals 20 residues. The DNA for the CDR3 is TGCAGCGTTGAAGGAATGACCCTAACTACTAGCGGGGGAGAATACAATGAGCAGTTCTTC. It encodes CSVEGMTLTTSGGEYNEQFF.

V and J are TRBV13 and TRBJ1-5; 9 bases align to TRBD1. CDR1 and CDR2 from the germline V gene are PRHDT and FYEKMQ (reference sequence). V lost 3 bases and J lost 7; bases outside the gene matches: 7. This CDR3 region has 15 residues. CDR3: CASSFSGTGWQPQHF. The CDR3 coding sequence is TGTGCCAGCAGCTTCTCCGGGACAGGGTGGCAGCCCCAGCATTTT.

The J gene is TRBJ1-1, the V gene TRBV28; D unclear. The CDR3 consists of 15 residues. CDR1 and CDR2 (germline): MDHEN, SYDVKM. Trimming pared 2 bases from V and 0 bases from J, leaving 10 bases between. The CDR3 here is CASSLGAKMNTEAFF. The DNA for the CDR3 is TGTGCCAGCAGTTTAGGAGCGAAGATGAACACTGAAGCTTTCTTT.

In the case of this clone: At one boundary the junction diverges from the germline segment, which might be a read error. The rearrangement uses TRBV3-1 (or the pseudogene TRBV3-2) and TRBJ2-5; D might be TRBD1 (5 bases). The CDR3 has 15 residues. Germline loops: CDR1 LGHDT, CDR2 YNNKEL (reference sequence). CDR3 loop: CASSQDRAIQETQYF. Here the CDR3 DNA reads TGTGCCAGCAGCCAAGACAGGGCTATTCAAGAAACCCAGTACTTC.